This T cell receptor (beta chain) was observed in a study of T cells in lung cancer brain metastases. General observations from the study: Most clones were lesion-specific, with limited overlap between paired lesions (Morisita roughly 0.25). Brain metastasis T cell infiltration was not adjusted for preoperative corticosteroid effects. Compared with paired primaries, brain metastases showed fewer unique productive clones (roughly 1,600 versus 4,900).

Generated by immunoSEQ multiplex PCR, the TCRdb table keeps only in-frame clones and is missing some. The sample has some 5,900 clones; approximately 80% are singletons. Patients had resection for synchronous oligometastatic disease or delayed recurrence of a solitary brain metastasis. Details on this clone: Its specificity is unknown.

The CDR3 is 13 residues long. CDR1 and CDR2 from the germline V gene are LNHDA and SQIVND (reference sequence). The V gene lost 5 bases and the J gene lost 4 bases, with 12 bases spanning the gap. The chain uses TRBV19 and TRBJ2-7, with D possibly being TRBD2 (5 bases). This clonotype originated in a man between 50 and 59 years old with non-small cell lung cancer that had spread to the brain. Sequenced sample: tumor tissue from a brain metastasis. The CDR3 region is CASSSPGFYEQYF. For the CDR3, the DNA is TGTGCCAGTAGTTCCCCGGGATTTTACGAGCAGTACTTC.